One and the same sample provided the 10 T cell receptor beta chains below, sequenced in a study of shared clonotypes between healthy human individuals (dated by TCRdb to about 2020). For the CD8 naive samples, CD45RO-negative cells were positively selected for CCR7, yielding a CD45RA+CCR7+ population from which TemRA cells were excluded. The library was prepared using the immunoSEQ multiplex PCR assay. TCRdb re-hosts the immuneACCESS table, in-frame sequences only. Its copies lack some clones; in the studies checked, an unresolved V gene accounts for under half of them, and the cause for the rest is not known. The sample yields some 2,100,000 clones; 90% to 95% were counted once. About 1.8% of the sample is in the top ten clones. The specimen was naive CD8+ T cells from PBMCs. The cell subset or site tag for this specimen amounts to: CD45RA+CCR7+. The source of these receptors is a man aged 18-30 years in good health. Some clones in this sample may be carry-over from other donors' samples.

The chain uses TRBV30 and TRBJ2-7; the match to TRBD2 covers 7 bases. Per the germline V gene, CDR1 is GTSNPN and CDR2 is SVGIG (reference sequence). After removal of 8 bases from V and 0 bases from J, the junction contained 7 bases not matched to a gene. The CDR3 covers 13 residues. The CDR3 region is CAGRASGSYEQYF. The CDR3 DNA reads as TGTGCCGGAAGAGCTAGCGGCTCCTACGAGCAGTACTTC.

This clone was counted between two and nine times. The CDR3 reads CASSVEGGVGELFF. CDR3 coding DNA: TGTGCCAGCAGCGTAGAAGGCGGTGTCGGGGAGCTGTTTTTT. The chain couples TRBV9 to TRBJ2-2; D gene unclear. Germline V gives CDR1 SGDLS, CDR2 YYNGEE. This CDR3 comprises 14 residues. The V end lost 0 bases, the J end lost 7 bases, and 10 bases lay between the germline ends.

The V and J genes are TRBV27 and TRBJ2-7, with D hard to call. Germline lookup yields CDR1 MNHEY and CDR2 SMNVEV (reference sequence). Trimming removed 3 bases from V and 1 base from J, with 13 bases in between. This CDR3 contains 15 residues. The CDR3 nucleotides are TGTGCCAGCAGTTTTAGTATAGGAGCTTCCTACGAGCAGTACTTC. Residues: CASSFSIGASYEQYF.

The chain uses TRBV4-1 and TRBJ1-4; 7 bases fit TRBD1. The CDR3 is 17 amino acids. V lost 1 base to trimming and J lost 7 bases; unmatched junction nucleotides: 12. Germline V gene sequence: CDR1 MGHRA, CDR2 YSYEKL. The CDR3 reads CASSQGFVTGRGEKLFF. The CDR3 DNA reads TGCGCCAGCAGCCAAGGATTTGTGACAGGGCGGGGTGAAAAACTGTTTTTT.

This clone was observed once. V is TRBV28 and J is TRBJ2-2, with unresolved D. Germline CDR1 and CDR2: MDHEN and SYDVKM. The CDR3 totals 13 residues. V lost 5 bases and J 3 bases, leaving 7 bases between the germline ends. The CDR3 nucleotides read TGTGCCAGCAGTGCCCTTGACACCGGGGAGCTGTTTTTT. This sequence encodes CASSALDTGELFF.

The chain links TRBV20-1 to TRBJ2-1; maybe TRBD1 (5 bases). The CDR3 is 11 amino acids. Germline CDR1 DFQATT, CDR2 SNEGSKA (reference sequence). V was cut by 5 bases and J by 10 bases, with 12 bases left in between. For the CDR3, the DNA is TGCAGTGCTCAGAAACAGGTAGAGCAGTTCTTC. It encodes CSAQKQVEQFF.

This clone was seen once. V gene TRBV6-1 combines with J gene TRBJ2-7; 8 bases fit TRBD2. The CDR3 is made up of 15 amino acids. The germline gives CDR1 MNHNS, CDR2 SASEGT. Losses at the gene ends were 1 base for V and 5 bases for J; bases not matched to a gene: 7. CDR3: CASSEEGLGSDEQYF. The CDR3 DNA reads TGTGCCAGCAGTGAAGAGGGACTAGGGAGCGACGAGCAGTACTTC.

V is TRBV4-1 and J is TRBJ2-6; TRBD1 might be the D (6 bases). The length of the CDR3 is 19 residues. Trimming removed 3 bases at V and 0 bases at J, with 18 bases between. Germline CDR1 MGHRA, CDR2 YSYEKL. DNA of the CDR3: TGCGCCAGCAGCCAGCAAAGGACAGCCCAATTCTCTGGGGCCAACGTCCTGACTTTC. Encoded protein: CASSQQRTAQFSGANVLTF.

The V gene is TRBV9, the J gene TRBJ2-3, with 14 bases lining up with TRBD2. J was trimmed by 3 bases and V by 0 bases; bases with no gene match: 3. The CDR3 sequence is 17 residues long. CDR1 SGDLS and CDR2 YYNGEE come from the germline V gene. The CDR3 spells CASSVAGTSGRTDTQYF. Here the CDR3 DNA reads TGTGCCAGCAGCGTAGCCGGGACTAGCGGGAGAACAGATACGCAGTATTTT.

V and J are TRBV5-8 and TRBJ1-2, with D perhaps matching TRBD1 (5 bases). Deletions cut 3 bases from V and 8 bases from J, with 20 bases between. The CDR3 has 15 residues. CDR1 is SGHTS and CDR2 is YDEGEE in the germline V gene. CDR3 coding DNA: TGTGCCAGCAGCTCCCGCTCGGGGCAGCCGTGGGGCTACACCTTC. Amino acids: CASSSRSGQPWGYTF.